These 16 T cell receptor beta chains originate from one sample sequenced in a study of blood T cell repertoires in COVID-19. TCRdb's copy holds only in-frame clones and misses some; the assay was immunoSEQ multiplex PCR. The table shows around 56,000 clones, with about 70% occurring only once. The source material was peripheral blood. The source is a woman between 70 and 85 years old with acute or convalescent COVID-19.

This chain links TRBV6-1 with TRBJ2-1; D gene ambiguous. Germline assignment: CDR1 MNHNS and CDR2 SASEGT. Trimming removed 7 bases from V and 7 bases from J, with 8 bases in between. The CDR3 totals 11 residues. CDR3 in DNA: TGTGCCAGCACCCAGAGGAATGAGCAGTTCTTC. Translated: CASTQRNEQFF.

The J gene is TRBJ1-3, the V gene TRBV9, with D uncertain. The CDR3 totals 15 residues. The V end lost 0 bases, the J end lost 2 bases, and 9 bases lay between the germline ends. Looked up from germline, CDR1 is SGDLS and CDR2 is YYNGEE. DNA for the CDR3: TGTGCCAGCAGCGTAGGGGCAGGAACTGGAAACACCATATATTTT. As protein: CASSVGAGTGNTIYF.

The rearrangement links TRBV6-5 to TRBJ2-3; D perhaps matches TRBD1 (5 bases). The CDR3 spans 13 residues. Trimming stripped 6 bases from V and 10 bases from J, with 17 bases between. CDR1 and CDR2 from the germline V gene are MNHEY and SVGAGI. This CDR3 is CASRTSTVGPQYF. CDR3 sequence (DNA): TGTGCCAGCAGAACTTCAACGGTGGGGCCGCAGTATTTT.

This chain links TRBV5-4 with TRBJ1-2, with D perhaps matching TRBD1 (6 bases). V was clipped by 0 bases and J by 4 bases, with 10 bases between them. The CDR3 loop spans 14 amino acids. The V gene's germline CDR1 is SGHNT and CDR2 YYREEE (reference sequence). Written as DNA, the CDR3 is TGTGCCAGCAGCTTGGATCAGGGGCTCTATGGCTACACCTTC. Translation: CASSLDQGLYGYTF.

The V gene is TRBV28, the J gene TRBJ1-1; TRBD1 is a possible D gene (5 bases). V was shortened by 7 bases and J by 6 bases, with 21 bases between the two germline ends. Germline V gene data show CDR1 as MDHEN and CDR2 as SYDVKM. This CDR3 is built from 15 residues. CDR3: CASTRRLGVGSEAFF. In DNA, the CDR3 is TGTGCCAGCACCCGACGTTTAGGGGTGGGGTCTGAAGCTTTCTTT.

This chain uses TRBV5-6 with TRBJ1-2; the D is unclear. This CDR3 contains 15 residues. Germline lookup yields CDR1 SGHDT and CDR2 YYEEEE. Trimming shortened V by 0 bases and J by 5 bases, and 14 bases separated the two germline ends. CDR3 protein: CASSLAGLGSYGYTF. CDR3 coding DNA: TGTGCCAGCAGCTTGGCGGGTCTAGGCAGTTATGGCTACACCTTC. Drawing the rest from reference TRBV5-6 and TRBJ1-2, the complete variable domain is DAGVTQSPTHLIKTRGQQVTLRCSPKSGHDTVSWYQQALGQGPQFIFQYYEEEERQRGNFPDRFSGHQFPNYSSELNVNALLLGDSALYLCASSLAGLGSYGYTFGSGTRLTVV.

The gene calls are TRBV18 and TRBJ1-6, with TRBD1 as a possible D gene (6 bases). This CDR3 spans 15 amino acids. Germline CDR1 reads KGHSH; CDR2 reads LQKENI. Trimming shortened V by 4 bases and J by 4 bases, and 11 bases separated the two germline ends. CDR3 amino acids: CASSQQGNYNSPLHF. Written as DNA, the CDR3 is TGTGCCAGCTCACAACAGGGAAATTATAATTCACCCCTCCACTTT.

This clone showed up just a few times. V and J are TRBV30 and TRBJ1-2, with 9 bases aligning to TRBD1. Per germline, CDR1 GTSNPN and CDR2 SVGIG (reference sequence). The V segment lost 0 bases and the J segment 4 bases; nucleotides outside the gene matches: 3. The CDR3 is 14 amino acids. CDR3 in DNA: TGTGCCTGGAGTGTACTGACAGGGGGCTATGGCTACACCTTC. This sequence encodes CAWSVLTGGYGYTF.

J is TRBJ2-3 and V is TRBV6-6; D is possibly TRBD1 (5 bases). Germline V gene data show CDR1 as MNHNY and CDR2 as SVGAGI (reference sequence). The V end was cut by 2 bases, the J end by 3 bases, with 6 bases between. The CDR3 runs to 13 residues. CDR3 sequence reads: CASSYPGTDTQYF. CDR3 bases: TGTGCCAGCAGTTACCCAGGGACAGATACGCAGTATTTT.

The chain combines TRBV12-5 with TRBJ1-4, with a tentative D call TRBD1 (6 bases). Trimming removed 2 bases from V and 8 bases from J, with 21 bases in between. From germline, CDR1 is LGHNT and CDR2 FRNRAP. The CDR3 is 17 amino acids. The CDR3 region has the DNA TGTGCTAGTGGTTTGATCCTAAAACAGGGTGGTCAGGAAAAACTGTTTTTT. This codes for CASGLILKQGGQEKLFF.

The chain links TRBV12-2 to TRBJ2-7; the D call TRBD1 from the table was never checked on the DNA. TRBV12-2 is marked as a pseudogene. The CDR3 has 16 residues. Here the CDR3 reads CASRLGRQGFSYEQYV. DNA for the CDR3: TGTGCAAGTCGCTTAGGTCGGCAGGGATTCTCCTACGAGCAGTACGTC.

The J gene is TRBJ2-3, the V gene TRBV6-5, with 9 bases fitting TRBD2. CDR1 is MNHEY and CDR2 is SVGAGI in the germline V gene. The CDR3 runs to 15 residues. V lost 5 bases to trimming and J lost 2 bases; unmatched junction nucleotides: 5. CDR3 bases: TGTGCCAGCAGTCCCCTAGCGGGGACCACAGATACGCAGTATTTT. Translation gives CASSPLAGTTDTQYF.

This clone came up a few times. The genes are TRBV25-1 and TRBJ1-5; no clear D gene. CDR1 is MGHDK, CDR2 SYGVNS, per germline. V was clipped by 2 bases and J by 7 bases, with 15 bases between them. CDR3 length equals 15 residues. As DNA, the CDR3 is TGTGCCAGCAGTGAAGGGCTAAGGAATGAACAGCCCCAGCATTTT. Encoded protein: CASSEGLRNEQPQHF.

J is TRBJ2-1 and V is TRBV11-2; no clear D gene. Trimming took off 0 bases at V and 10 bases at J, with 7 bases between the two ends. The CDR3 length is 12 residues. In germline, CDR1 is SGHAT, CDR2 FQNNGV. DNA for the CDR3: TGTGCCAGCAGCTTAGAGCTACGGGAGCAGTTCTTC. This gives the protein CASSLELREQFF.

This chain links TRBV5-4 with TRBJ2-2; TRBD1 agrees at 7 bases. The CDR3 totals 15 residues. Germline CDR1 is SGHNT and CDR2 is YYREEE (reference sequence). Trimming cost V 4 bases and J 5 bases; bases outside gene matches: 8. The CDR3 loop reads CASSPGTVGTGELFF. CDR3 nucleotides: TGTGCCAGCAGCCCGGGGACAGTGGGAACCGGGGAGCTGTTTTTT.

The CDR3 DNA is TGTGCCAGCAGCTTAGGGACAGGGGGACGCGAGCAGTACTTC. Translation: CASSLGTGGREQYF. The chain is built from TRBV7-9 and TRBJ2-7; TRBD1 matches 10 bases. The V gene's germline CDR1 is SEHNR and CDR2 FQNEAQ (reference sequence). V was pared by 1 base and J by 6 bases, with 3 bases of the junction left unmatched. The CDR3 length is 14 residues.